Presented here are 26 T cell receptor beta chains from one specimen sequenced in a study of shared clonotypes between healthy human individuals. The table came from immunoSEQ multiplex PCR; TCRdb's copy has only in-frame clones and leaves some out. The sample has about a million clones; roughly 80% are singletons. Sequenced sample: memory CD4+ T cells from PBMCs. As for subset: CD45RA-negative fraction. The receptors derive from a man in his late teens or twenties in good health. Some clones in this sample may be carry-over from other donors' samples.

In DNA form, the CDR3 reads TGTGCCAGCAGTACTCGCCTTAGGGAAAAACTGTTTTTT. Translating it yields CASSTRLREKLFF. This chain uses TRBV27 with TRBJ1-4; no reliable D call. This CDR3 comprises 13 residues. Germline CDR1 reads MNHEY; CDR2 reads SMNVEV (reference sequence). With 5 bases removed from V and 8 bases from J, the gap between germline ends came to 12 bases.

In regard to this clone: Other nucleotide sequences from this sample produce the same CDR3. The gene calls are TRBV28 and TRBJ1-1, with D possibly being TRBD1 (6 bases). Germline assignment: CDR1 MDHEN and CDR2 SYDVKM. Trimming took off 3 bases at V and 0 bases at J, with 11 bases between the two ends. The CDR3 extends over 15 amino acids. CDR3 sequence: CASSLRDNLNTEAFF. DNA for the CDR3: TGTGCCAGCAGTTTGAGGGACAATCTGAACACTGAAGCTTTCTTT.

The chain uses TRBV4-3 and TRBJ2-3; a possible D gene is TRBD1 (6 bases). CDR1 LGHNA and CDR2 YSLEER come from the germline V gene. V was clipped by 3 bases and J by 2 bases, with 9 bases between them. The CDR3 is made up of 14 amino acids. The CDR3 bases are TGCGCCAGCAGCCACAGACAGGTCACAGATACGCAGTATTTT. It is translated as CASSHRQVTDTQYF.

The CDR3 reads CASRQGSNTGELFF. The CDR3 bases are TGCGCCAGCAGACAGGGGTCTAACACCGGGGAGCTGTTTTTT. The chain combines TRBV10-2 with TRBJ2-2; 7 bases align to TRBD1. CDR1 and CDR2 from the germline V gene are WSHSY and SAAADI. The CDR3 runs to 14 residues. The J segment lost 2 bases and the V segment lost 6 bases, leaving 3 bases of the junction unmatched.

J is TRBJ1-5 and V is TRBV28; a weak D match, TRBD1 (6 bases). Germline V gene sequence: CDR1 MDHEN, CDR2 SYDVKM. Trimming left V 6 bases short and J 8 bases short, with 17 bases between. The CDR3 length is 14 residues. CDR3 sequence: CASRRGQRREPQHF. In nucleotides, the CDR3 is TGTGCCAGCAGGAGAGGACAGAGACGAGAGCCCCAGCATTTT. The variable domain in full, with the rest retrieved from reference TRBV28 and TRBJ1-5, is DVKVTQSSRYLVKRTGEKVFLECVQDMDHENMFWYRQDPGLGLRLIYFSYDVKMKEKGDIPEGYSVSREKKERFSLILESASTNQTSMYLCASRRGQRREPQHFGDGTRLSIL.

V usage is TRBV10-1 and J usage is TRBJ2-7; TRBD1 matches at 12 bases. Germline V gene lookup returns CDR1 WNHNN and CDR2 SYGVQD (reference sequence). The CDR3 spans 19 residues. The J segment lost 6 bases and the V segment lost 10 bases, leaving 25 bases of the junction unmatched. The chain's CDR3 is CAKGVFRDRGPPQHIEQYF. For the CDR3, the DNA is TGCGCCAAAGGTGTATTCCGGGACAGGGGGCCTCCTCAACATATCGAGCAGTACTTC.

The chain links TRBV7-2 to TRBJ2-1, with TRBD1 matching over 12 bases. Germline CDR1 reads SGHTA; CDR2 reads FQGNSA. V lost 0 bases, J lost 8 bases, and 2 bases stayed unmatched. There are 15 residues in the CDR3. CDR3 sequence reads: CASSLAGTGGDEQFF. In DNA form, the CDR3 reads TGTGCCAGCAGCTTAGCGGGGACAGGGGGCGATGAGCAGTTCTTC.

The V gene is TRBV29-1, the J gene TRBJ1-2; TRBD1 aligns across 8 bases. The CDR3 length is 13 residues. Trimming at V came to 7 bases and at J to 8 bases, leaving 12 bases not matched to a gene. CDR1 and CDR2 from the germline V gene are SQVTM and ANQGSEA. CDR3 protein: CSAGGQGGWGYTF. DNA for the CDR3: TGCAGCGCCGGAGGACAGGGAGGGTGGGGCTACACCTTC.

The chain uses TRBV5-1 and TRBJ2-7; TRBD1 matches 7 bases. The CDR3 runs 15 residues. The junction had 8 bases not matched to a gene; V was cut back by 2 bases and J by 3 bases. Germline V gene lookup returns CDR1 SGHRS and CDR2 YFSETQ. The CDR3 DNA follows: TGCGCCAGCAGCTTCGACGGACAGGTACACTACGAGCAGTACTTC. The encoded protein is CASSFDGQVHYEQYF.

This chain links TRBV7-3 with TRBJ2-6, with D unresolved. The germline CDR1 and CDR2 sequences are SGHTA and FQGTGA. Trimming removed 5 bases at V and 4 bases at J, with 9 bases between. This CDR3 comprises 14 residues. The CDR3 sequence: CASSPPGGANVLTF. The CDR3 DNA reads TGTGCCAGCAGCCCCCCCGGAGGGGCCAACGTCCTGACTTTC.

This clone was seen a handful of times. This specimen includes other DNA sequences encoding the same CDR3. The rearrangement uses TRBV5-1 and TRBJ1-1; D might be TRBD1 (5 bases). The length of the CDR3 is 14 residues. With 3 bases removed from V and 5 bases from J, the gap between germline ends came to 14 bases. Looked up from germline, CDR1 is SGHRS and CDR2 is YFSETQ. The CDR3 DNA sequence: TGCGCCAGCAGCTCCGCAACTGGGGGTACTGAAGCTTTCTTT. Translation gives CASSSATGGTEAFF.

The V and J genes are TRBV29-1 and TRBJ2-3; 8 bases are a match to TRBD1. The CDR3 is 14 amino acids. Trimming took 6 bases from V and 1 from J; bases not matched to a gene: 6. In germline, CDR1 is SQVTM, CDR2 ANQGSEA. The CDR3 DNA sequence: TGCAGCGTGACAGGGGTTACTGGCACAGATACGCAGTATTTT. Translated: CSVTGVTGTDTQYF.

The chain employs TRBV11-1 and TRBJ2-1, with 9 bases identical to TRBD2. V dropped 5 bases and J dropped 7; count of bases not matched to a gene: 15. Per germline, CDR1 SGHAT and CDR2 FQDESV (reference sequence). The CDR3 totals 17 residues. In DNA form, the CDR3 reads TGTGCCAGCAGCAGAAGAAGAGGGCGGGAGGGCGTAAATGAGCAGTTCTTC. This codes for CASSRRRGREGVNEQFF.

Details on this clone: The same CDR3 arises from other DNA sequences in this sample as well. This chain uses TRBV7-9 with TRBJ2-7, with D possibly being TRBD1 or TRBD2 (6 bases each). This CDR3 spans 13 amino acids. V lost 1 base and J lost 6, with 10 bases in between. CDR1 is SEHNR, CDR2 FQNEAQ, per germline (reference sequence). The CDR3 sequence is CASSLEGGSEQYF. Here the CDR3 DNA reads TGTGCCAGCAGCTTAGAAGGGGGGAGCGAGCAGTACTTC.

The CDR3 nucleotides read TGTGCCAGCTCACCAGCGGCTAGCGGGGATACCGGGGAGCTGTTTTTT. It codes for CASSPAASGDTGELFF. This chain connects TRBV18 to TRBJ2-2; 9 nucleotides line up with TRBD2. CDR3 length: 16 amino acids. J gave up 5 bases and V 2 bases, and 6 bases lay outside the gene matches. Germline CDR1 is KGHSH and CDR2 is LQKENI. Full variable domain (missing parts from reference TRBV18 and TRBJ2-2): NAGVMQNPRHLVRRRGQEARLRCSPMKGHSHVYWYRQLPEEGLKFMVYLQKENIIDESGMPKERFSAEFPKEGPSILRIQQVVRGDSAAYFCASSPAASGDTGELFFGEGSRLTVL.

The CDR3 region has the DNA TGTGCCAGCTCACCACTCGCACCCACCGGCTCTGGAAACACCATATATTTT. As protein: CASSPLAPTGSGNTIYF. This chain connects TRBV18 to TRBJ1-3; no clear D gene. Germline V CDR1 and CDR2: KGHSH, LQKENI. V was pared by 1 base and J by 0 bases, with 13 bases between. There are 17 residues in the CDR3.

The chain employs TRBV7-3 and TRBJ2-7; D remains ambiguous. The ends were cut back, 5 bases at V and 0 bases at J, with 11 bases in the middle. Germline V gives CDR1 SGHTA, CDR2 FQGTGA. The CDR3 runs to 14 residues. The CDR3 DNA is TGTGCCAGCAGCCCCCGGCCCAACTCCTACGAGCAGTACTTC. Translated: CASSPRPNSYEQYF.

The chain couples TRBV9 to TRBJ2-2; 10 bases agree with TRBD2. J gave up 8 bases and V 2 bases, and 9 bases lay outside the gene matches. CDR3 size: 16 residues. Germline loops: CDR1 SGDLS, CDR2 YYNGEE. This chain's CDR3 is CASSVSPSGSLGELFF. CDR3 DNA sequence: TGTGCCAGCAGCGTGTCGCCTAGCGGGAGTCTGGGGGAGCTGTTTTTT.

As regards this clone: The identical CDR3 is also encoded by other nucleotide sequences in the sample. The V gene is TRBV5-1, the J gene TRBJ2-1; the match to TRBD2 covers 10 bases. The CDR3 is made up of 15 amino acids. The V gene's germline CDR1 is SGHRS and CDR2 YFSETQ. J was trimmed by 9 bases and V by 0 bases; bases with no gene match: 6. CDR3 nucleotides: TGCGCCAGCAGCTTGGCCCTAGCGGGAGAGGGTGAGCAGTTCTTC. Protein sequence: CASSLALAGEGEQFF.

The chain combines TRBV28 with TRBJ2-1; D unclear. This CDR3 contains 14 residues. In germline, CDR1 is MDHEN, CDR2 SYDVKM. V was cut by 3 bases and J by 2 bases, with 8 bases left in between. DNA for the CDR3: TGTGCCAGCAGTTTGGTAGCAACCTACAATGAGCAGTTCTTC. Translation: CASSLVATYNEQFF.

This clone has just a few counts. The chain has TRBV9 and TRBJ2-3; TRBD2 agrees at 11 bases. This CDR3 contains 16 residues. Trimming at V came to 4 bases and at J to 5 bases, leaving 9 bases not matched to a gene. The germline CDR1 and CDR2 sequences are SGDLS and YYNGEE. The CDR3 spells CASSRTSGSSVDTQYF. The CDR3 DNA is TGTGCCAGCAGCCGTACTAGCGGGAGTAGTGTAGATACGCAGTATTTT.

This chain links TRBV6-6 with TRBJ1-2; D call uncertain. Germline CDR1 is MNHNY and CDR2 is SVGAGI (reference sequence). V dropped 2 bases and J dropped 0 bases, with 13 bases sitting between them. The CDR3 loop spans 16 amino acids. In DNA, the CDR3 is TGTGCCAGCAGTTACCCGCCTTGGAGAGCTAACTATGGCTACACCTTC. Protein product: CASSYPPWRANYGYTF.

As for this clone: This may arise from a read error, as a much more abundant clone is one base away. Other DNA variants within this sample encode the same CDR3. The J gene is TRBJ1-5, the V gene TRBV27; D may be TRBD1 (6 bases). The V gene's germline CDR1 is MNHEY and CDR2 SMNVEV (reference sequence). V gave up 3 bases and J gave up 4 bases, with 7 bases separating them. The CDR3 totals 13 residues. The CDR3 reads CASSLDRNQPQHF. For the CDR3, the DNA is TGTGCCAGCAGTTTGGACAGAAATCAGCCCCAGCATTTT.

CDR3 sequence: CASSPRQGPERTEAFF. CDR3 bases: TGTGCCAGCAGCCCCCGACAGGGTCCTGAACGGACTGAAGCTTTCTTT. The chain links TRBV7-2 to TRBJ1-1; 7 positions agree with TRBD1. Germline V gene data show CDR1 as SGHTA and CDR2 as FQGNSA. This CDR3 has 16 amino acids. J gave up 5 bases and V 5 bases, and 14 bases lay outside the gene matches.

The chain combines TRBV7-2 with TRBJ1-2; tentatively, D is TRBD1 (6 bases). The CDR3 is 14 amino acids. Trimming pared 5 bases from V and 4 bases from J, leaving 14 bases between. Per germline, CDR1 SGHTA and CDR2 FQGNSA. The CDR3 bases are TGTGCCAGCAGCCACCCCCGGACAGTCTATGGCTACACCTTC. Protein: CASSHPRTVYGYTF.

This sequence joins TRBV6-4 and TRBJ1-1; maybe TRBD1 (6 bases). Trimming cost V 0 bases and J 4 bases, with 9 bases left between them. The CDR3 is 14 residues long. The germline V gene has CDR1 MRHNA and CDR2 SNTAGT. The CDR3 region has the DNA TGTGCCAGCAGTGACTCGGGGGCCACCACTGAAGCTTTCTTT. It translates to CASSDSGATTEAFF.